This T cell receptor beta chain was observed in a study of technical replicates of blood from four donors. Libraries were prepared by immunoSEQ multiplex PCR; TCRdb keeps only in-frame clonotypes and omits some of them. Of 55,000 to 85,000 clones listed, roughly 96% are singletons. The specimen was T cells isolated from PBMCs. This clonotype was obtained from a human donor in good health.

The DNA for the CDR3 is TGTGCCAGCAGCTCCGCACAGGACCCCTACGAGCAGTACTTC. The encoded protein is CASSSAQDPYEQYF. The chain carries TRBV27 and TRBJ2-7; possibly TRBD1 for D (5 bases). The germline CDR1 and CDR2 sequences are MNHEY and SMNVEV (reference sequence). The ends were cut back, 6 bases at V and 2 bases at J, with 14 bases in the middle. The CDR3 length is 14 residues.